This TCR beta chain was identified in a study of T-cell memory formation after mild COVID-19. In the study overall: The TCR clusters were mostly specific to one donor. Study-level results: In pre-infection memory, a portion of responding clones appeared, which suggested that cross-reactive memory joined.

Constant-segment-primed 5'RACE gave TCR alpha and TCR beta cDNA libraries with sample barcodes and UMIs. TCRdb passed the 5' RACE reads through MiXCR, listing each CDR3 protein once. Among 200,000 or so distinct CDR3 sequences listed, approximately 20% were seen once. This clonotype was recorded a few times. Its specificity is not known. The CDR3 sequence is 15 residues long. Trimming took off 6 bases at V and 6 bases at J, with 18 bases between the two ends. CDR1 is ENHRY, CDR2 SYGVKD, per germline. The rearrangement uses TRBV10-3 and TRBJ2-1; TRBD2 might be the D (5 bases). The receptor comes from an adult woman who had mild COVID-19 (a few samples of this study predate the infection). Cell type and time point are not known. Specimen: PBMCs or a T cell subset sorted from them (not recorded which). This CDR3 is CAIRRTVEGPNEQFF. CDR3 nucleotide sequence: TGTGCCATCAGGAGAACAGTCGAGGGCCCCAATGAGCAGTTCTTC.